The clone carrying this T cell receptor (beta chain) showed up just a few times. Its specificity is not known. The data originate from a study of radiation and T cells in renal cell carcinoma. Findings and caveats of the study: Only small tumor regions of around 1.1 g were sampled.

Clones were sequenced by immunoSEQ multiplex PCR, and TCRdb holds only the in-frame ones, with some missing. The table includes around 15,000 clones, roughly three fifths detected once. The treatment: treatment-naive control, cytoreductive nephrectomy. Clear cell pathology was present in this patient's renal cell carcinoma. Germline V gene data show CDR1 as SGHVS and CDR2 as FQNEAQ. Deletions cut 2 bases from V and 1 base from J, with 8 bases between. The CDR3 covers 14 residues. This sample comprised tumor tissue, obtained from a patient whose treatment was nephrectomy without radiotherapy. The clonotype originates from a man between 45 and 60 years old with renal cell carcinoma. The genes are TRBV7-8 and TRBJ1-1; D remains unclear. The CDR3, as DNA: TGTGCCAGCAGCTTACGAGCGGAGAACACTGAAGCTTTCTTT. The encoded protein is CASSLRAENTEAFF.